This T cell receptor beta chain was recovered during a study of blood T cells in healthy people across ages. Using a J-beta primer mix together with a sample-barcoded 5' primer, a second PCR was run for roughly 6 to 11 cycles. Individual samples furnished no less than 2.5 million CDR3-containing paired-end reads apiece. One entry per CDR3 protein results from TCRdb running MiXCR on the 5' RACE reads. The sample carries roughly 1.7 million distinct CDR3 sequences, 30% to 35% recorded once. This clonotype was seen at least ten times. Its antigen is unknown. Findings and caveats of the study: Older age coincided with a roughly linear decline in TCR beta diversity per million T cells. It was not possible, with unsorted PBMCs, to conclusively compare naive and antigen-experienced cells.

Trimming pared 4 bases from V and 2 bases from J, leaving 8 bases between. The CDR3 runs to 13 residues. Germline V lookup: CDR1 SGHAT, CDR2 FQNNGV. Every sample had a minimum of 6.5 million PBMCs isolated. The chain combines TRBV11-2 with TRBJ1-2; D is perhaps TRBD1 (5 bases). The clonotype comes from a young woman in good health. Sample: blood. CDR3 nucleotide sequence: TGTGCCAGCAGCTCACAGGCCAACTATGGCTACACCTTC. Translating gives CASSSQANYGYTF.